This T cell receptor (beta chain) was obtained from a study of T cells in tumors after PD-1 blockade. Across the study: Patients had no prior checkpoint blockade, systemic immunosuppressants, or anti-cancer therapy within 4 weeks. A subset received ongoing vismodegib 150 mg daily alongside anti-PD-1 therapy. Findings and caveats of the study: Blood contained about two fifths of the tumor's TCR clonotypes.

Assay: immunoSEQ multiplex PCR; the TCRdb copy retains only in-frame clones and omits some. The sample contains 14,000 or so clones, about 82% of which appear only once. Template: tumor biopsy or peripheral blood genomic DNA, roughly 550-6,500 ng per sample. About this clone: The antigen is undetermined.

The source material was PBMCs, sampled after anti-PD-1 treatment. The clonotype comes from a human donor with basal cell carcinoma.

CDR3 in amino acids: CASSTTGTHNEQFF. DNA of the CDR3: TGTGCCAGTAGTACGACCGGGACCCACAATGAGCAGTTCTTC. This rearrangement joins TRBV19 to TRBJ2-1; D is possibly TRBD1 or TRBD2 (5 bases each). The V end was cut by 4 bases, the J end by 5 bases, with 12 bases between. Looked up from germline, CDR1 is LNHDA and CDR2 is SQIVND (reference sequence). The CDR3 consists of 14 residues.